This section outlines one T cell receptor beta chain sequence together with its context. This clonotype was counted ten times or more. It lacks a known antigen. The record has no base qualities; no much larger clone is one base away. Library creation used RT-PCR. Sequencing used an Illumina HiSeq 2500. The public reads were quality trimmed at Q25 with fastp and then assembled into clones with MiXCR by TCRdb, keeping productive beta chains. Rows are combined by CDR3 protein, so each entry shows the most common genes and DNA. The sample includes 550,000 to 650,000 distinct CDR3 sequences, with roughly 10% observed a single time. Roughly a tenth of the sample belongs to the ten largest clones. The record originates from a study of response to subunit inactivated influenza vaccine (dated by TCRdb to between 2018 and 2020). With respect to the entire study: The study used deep quantitative T cell receptor repertoire profiling to track responses to a trivalent subunit inactivated influenza vaccine.

Broader findings and caveats from the paper: The authors suggested that each seasonal influenza vaccination may recruit only a limited number of new T cells.

The germline V gene yields SGHVS for CDR1 and FNYEAQ for CDR2. V has 5 bases trimmed and J has 6 bases trimmed; junction bases matching no gene number 6. The CDR3, from cysteine to phenylalanine, totals 15 residues. Just the 45-base CDR3 DNA is kept, in frame starting at base 1. Sequencing was performed on PBMCs from blood, taken on the day of vaccination. The receptor was derived from a man aged 50 to 59 who received an inactivated influenza vaccine. Donor details come from another sample of the same person, matched by shared clones. In this chain, TRBV7-6 is recombined with TRBJ2-7, with TRBD2 matching 14 junction bases. The DNA reads as follows: TGTGCCAGCAGCCCAAGACTAGCGGGGGGGCTCGAGCAGTACTTC. It translates to CASSPRLAGGLEQYF.